The rows below give T cell receptor beta chains drawn from one sample of a study of shared clonotypes between healthy human individuals. The method was immunoSEQ multiplex PCR; TCRdb's version includes in-frame clones alone and lacks a portion of them. The sample carries around 430,000 clones, around 75% recorded once. The source material was PBMCs. These receptor sequences come from a woman in her 40s in good health. Some clones in this sample may be carry-over from other donors' samples. The CDR3 runs from the conserved cysteine through the conserved F or W. Fields, in order: D gene, V gene, J gene, clone size, CDR3 protein, CDR3 DNA. D genes are given only for firm matches. For some rows the clone size is stated as once, few or many, or as a class when expanded; others skip it.

>NA|TRBV5-1|TRBJ2-7|NA
CASSFQGIYEQYF
TGCGCCAGCAGCTTCCAGGGGATATACGAGCAGTACTTC
>TRBD2|TRBV5-4|TRBJ2-3|NA
CASSSGLAGGADTQYF
TGTGCCAGCAGCTCGGGACTAGCGGGAGGAGCAGATACGCAGTATTTT
>NA|TRBV15|TRBJ1-1|NA
CATSRDPPTEAFF
TGTGCCACCAGCAGAGATCCCCCCACAGAAGCTTTCTTT
>TRBD2|TRBV5-1|TRBJ2-1|NA
CASSLDPGGRGNEQFF
TGCGCCAGCAGCTTGGACCCGGGAGGGCGAGGCAATGAGCAGTTCTTC
>NA|TRBV2|TRBJ1-6|many
CASSVEGSPLHF
TGTGCCAGCAGTGTTGAGGGTTCACCCCTCCACTTT
>NA|TRBV6-1|TRBJ2-3|once
CASSAADTQYF
TGTGCCAGCAGTGCTGCCGATACGCAGTATTTT
>TRBD1|TRBV2|TRBJ1-5|NA
CASSGQGEQPQHF
TGTGCCAGCAGCGGACAGGGGGAACAGCCCCAGCATTTT
>NA|TRBV19|TRBJ1-1|NA
CASSIGGPANTEAFF
TGTGCCAGTAGTATCGGGGGGCCCGCGAACACTGAAGCTTTCTTT
>TRBD1|TRBV28|TRBJ1-5|NA
CASSPYRGGQPQHF
TGTGCCAGCAGCCCTTACAGGGGCGGTCAGCCCCAGCATTTT
>TRBD1|TRBV15|TRBJ1-5|NA
CATSIRQGGFGREPQHF
TGTGCCACCAGCATTAGACAGGGCGGATTCGGTCGTGAGCCCCAGCATTTT
>TRBD2|TRBV30|TRBJ2-7|once
CAWSPGRLAGSSYEQYF
TGTGCCTGGAGTCCGGGGAGACTAGCGGGAAGCTCCTACGAGCAGTACTTC
>NA|TRBV28|TRBJ1-2|NA
CASTQDNYGYTF
TGTGCCAGCACACAGGACAACTATGGCTACACCTTC
>NA|TRBV27|TRBJ2-2|NA
CASSWGPPSPGELFF
TGTGCCAGCAGTTGGGGACCTCCATCGCCCGGGGAGCTGTTTTTT
>TRBD1|TRBV5-1|TRBJ1-1|NA
CASSLSTGSTEAFF
TGCGCCAGCAGCCTTTCGACAGGGTCCACTGAAGCTTTCTTT
>TRBD2|TRBV9|TRBJ2-7|NA
CASSPRDSGRGYEQYF
TGTGCCAGCAGCCCTCGGGATAGCGGGAGGGGGTACGAGCAGTACTTC
>TRBD2|TRBV7-2|TRBJ2-5|NA
CASSLLIAGGGETQYF
TGTGCCAGCAGCTTATTGATAGCGGGAGGTGGAGAGACCCAGTACTTC
>NA|TRBV7-9|TRBJ1-2|NA
CASSPRHGSNGYTF
TGTGCCAGCAGCCCCCGGCATGGGAGTAATGGCTACACCTTC
>NA|TRBV19|TRBJ2-5|once
CASSNDREGSETQYF
TGTGCCAGTAGTAACGACAGGGAGGGTTCGGAGACCCAGTACTTC
>NA|TRBV4-2|TRBJ1-3|NA
CASSQRPLQVNTIYF
TGTGCCAGCAGCCAACGGCCCCTTCAGGTGAACACCATATATTTT
>NA|TRBV7-9|TRBJ2-3|NA
CASSLSTGRTDTQYF
TGTGCCAGCAGCTTATCAACGGGACGCACAGATACGCAGTATTTT
>NA|TRBV11-3|TRBJ2-1|NA
CASSLGGSPYNEQFF
TGTGCCAGCAGCTTAGGGGGTTCTCCCTACAATGAGCAGTTCTTC
>TRBD1|TRBV27|TRBJ2-2|NA
CASSGGRQGRNTGELFF
TGTGCCAGCAGTGGAGGACGACAGGGACGGAACACCGGGGAGCTGTTTTTT
>TRBD2|TRBV18|TRBJ2-1|few
CASSPPNSGGPHGEQFF
TGTGCCAGCTCACCACCGAATAGCGGGGGCCCGCACGGTGAGCAGTTCTTC
>NA|TRBV20-1|TRBJ2-7|NA
CSTAQGNEQYF
TGCAGTACGGCCCAGGGGAACGAGCAGTACTTC
>TRBD1|TRBV6-1|TRBJ1-5|NA
CATGTGSYQPQHF
TGTGCCACCGGGACAGGGAGTTATCAGCCCCAGCATTTT
>NA|TRBV7-9|TRBJ1-4|NA
CASSRDAVNEKLFF
TGTGCCAGCAGCCGGGACGCAGTAAATGAAAAACTGTTTTTT